The clone carrying this T cell receptor beta chain has just a few counts. Clones were read by immunoSEQ multiplex PCR, and TCRdb kept only the in-frame ones, dropping some. Of 6,000 to 8,500 clones in the sample, roughly 80% are singletons; the top ten hold 39%. This record belongs to a study of PD-1 and CTLA-4 blockade in melanoma. Germline-derived CDR1 and CDR2 are SEHNR and FQNEAQ (reference sequence). CDR3 length equals 16 residues. Trimming removed 8 bases at V and 0 bases at J, with 20 bases between. Sequencing used CD8+ T cells from peripheral blood, obtained before anti-PD-1 treatment. The TCR sequence derives from a human donor with melanoma. This sequence joins TRBV7-9 and TRBJ2-7, with D perhaps TRBD1 (5 bases). The CDR3 region is CASGFADRPDSYEQYF. Here the CDR3 DNA reads TGTGCCAGCGGGTTCGCCGACAGACCTGACTCCTACGAGCAGTACTTC.